A single TCR beta chain is shown here with its context. This entry comes from a study of blood T cell repertoires in COVID-19. Study overall: Researchers got acute and convalescent COVID-19 samples from the United States, Italy and Spain.

With 5 bases removed from V and 2 bases from J, the gap between germline ends came to 8 bases. Germline lookup yields CDR1 MNHEY and CDR2 SVGEGT. The CDR3 runs 13 residues. Original handling: Nucleated cell number was recorded as an estimate derived from reference gene primer amplification. TCRdb's copy holds only in-frame clones and misses some; the assay was immunoSEQ multiplex PCR. The V and J calls and clone size were taken over from that table, and D and trimming were inferred from the DNA. The data show approximately 130,000 clones, 81% seen once. Sequencing was done on a sample of peripheral blood. The V gene is TRBV6-2 or TRBV6-3, the J gene TRBJ2-3, with D unresolved. This receptor was identified in a woman aged 55-69 years with active or convalescent COVID-19. The chain's CDR3 is CASSRLLTDTQYF. The CDR3 region has the DNA TGTGCCAGCAGTCGTCTCCTCACAGATACGCAGTATTTT.